Below are 9 T cell receptor beta chains sequenced from a single sample in a study of shared clonotypes between healthy human individuals. The repertoire was sequenced with immunoSEQ multiplex PCR; TCRdb's copy has only in-frame clones and lacks some. The sample yields about 480,000 clones, around 79% seen once. Source material: PBMCs. The receptors here all came from a woman aged 40 to 50 in good health. Some clones in this sample may be carry-over from other donors' samples.

This rearrangement joins TRBV6-1 to TRBJ2-1; tentatively, D is TRBD2 (5 bases). Germline V gene sequence: CDR1 MNHNS, CDR2 SASEGT. V was shortened by 3 bases and J by 9 bases, with 12 bases between the two germline ends. This CDR3 has 13 amino acids. For the CDR3, the DNA is TGTGCCAGCAGTGACTTCCTAGCTGGTGAGCAGTTCTTC. It yields the protein CASSDFLAGEQFF.

This sequence joins TRBV27 and TRBJ1-1; TRBD1 might be the D (6 bases). This CDR3 comprises 14 residues. Germline V gene data show CDR1 as MNHEY and CDR2 as SMNVEV (reference sequence). Deletions cut 4 bases from V and 5 bases from J, with 14 bases between. CDR3 amino acids: CASSSTGGRTEAFF. CDR3 DNA: TGTGCCAGCAGTTCGACAGGAGGGAGGACTGAAGCTTTCTTT.

This clone was recorded a few times. The chain uses TRBV10-3 and TRBJ2-2, with TRBD2 matching over 9 bases. This CDR3 has 14 amino acids. J lost 5 bases, V lost 5 bases, and 3 bases had no gene match. The germline gives CDR1 ENHRY, CDR2 SYGVKD. The CDR3 nucleotides are TGTGCCATCAGTCGACTAGCGGAGACCGGGGAGCTGTTTTTT. It codes for CAISRLAETGELFF.

The genes are TRBV9 and TRBJ2-2, with TRBD1 matching over 8 bases. The CDR3 is made up of 18 amino acids. Germline V lookup: CDR1 SGDLS, CDR2 YYNGEE. J was trimmed by 3 bases and V by 3 bases; bases with no gene match: 13. The CDR3 protein is CASSGRDRHLLDTGELFF. The CDR3 DNA is TGTGCCAGCAGCGGCCGGGACAGGCACCTATTGGACACCGGGGAGCTGTTTTTT.

CDR3: CASSPGPGNTIYF. Written as DNA, the CDR3 is TGTGCCAGCAGCCCAGGCCCTGGAAACACCATATATTTT. The chain links TRBV9 to TRBJ1-3; D remains unclear. The V end was cut by 4 bases, the J end by 2 bases, with 7 bases between. Germline V lookup: CDR1 SGDLS, CDR2 YYNGEE. The CDR3 has 13 amino acids.

This sequence joins TRBV7-9 and TRBJ2-7, with TRBD1 as a possible D gene (6 bases). Deletions cut 4 bases from V and 1 base from J, with 14 bases between. The CDR3 totals 15 residues. Germline values: CDR1 SEHNR, CDR2 FQNEAQ (reference sequence). The CDR3 DNA reads as TGTGCCAGCAGCTCCGAACCCGACAGGTCCTACGAGCAGTACTTC. As protein: CASSSEPDRSYEQYF.

Notes on this clone: This may be a read error: a much more frequent sequence differs by one nucleotide. V gene TRBV28 combines with J gene TRBJ1-3, with 8 bases fitting TRBD1. The ends lost 5 bases at V and 3 bases at J; junction bases unmatched: 6. Germline-derived CDR1 and CDR2 are MDHEN and SYDVKM. The CDR3 loop spans 15 amino acids. This CDR3 reads CASSDGTGHGNTIYF. The CDR3 nucleotides are TGTGCCAGCAGTGACGGGACAGGACATGGAAACACCATATATTTT. Combining the CDR3 with reference TRBV28 and TRBJ1-3 gives the whole variable domain DVKVTQSSRYLVKRTGEKVFLECVQDMDHENMFWYRQDPGLGLRLIYFSYDVKMKEKGDIPEGYSVSREKKERFSLILESASTNQTSMYLCASSDGTGHGNTIYFGEGSWLTVV.

CDR3 bases: TGTGCCAGCAGCTCAGGGAAGTTTTACTCTAATTACGAGCAGTACTTC. Protein: CASSSGKFYSNYEQYF. The V call is TRBV13, the J call TRBJ2-7; perhaps TRBD1 as D (5 bases). Trimming pared 4 bases from V and 4 bases from J, leaving 20 bases between. This CDR3 contains 16 residues. Germline-derived CDR1 and CDR2 are PRHDT and FYEKMQ (reference sequence).

The gene calls are TRBV7-9 and TRBJ2-7; D might be TRBD1 or TRBD2, each matching 5 bases. Trimming took off 5 bases at V and 2 bases at J, with 19 bases between the two ends. The length of the CDR3 is 16 residues. From germline, CDR1 is SEHNR and CDR2 FQNEAQ (reference sequence). This chain's CDR3 is CASSKTWGLWAYEQYF. In DNA, the CDR3 is TGTGCCAGCAGCAAGACATGGGGGTTGTGGGCCTACGAGCAGTACTTC. The full variable domain, its missing parts supplied by reference TRBV7-9 and TRBJ2-7, is DTGVSQNPRHKITKRGQNVTFRCDPISEHNRLYWYRQTLGQGPEFLTYFQNEAQLEKSRLLSDRFSAERPKGSFSTLEIQRTEQGDSAMYLCASSKTWGLWAYEQYFGPGTRLTVT.